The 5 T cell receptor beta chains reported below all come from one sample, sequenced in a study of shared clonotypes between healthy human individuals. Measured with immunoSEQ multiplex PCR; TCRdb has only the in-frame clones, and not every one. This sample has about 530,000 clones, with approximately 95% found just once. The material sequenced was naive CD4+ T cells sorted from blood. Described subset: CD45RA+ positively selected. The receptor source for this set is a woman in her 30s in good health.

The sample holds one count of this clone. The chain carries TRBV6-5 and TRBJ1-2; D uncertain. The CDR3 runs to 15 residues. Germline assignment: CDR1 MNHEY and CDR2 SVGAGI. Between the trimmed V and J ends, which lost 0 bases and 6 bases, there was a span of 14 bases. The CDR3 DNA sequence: TGTGCCAGCAGTTACTCCTCTGGTGCCCAGGATGGCTACACCTTC. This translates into CASSYSSGAQDGYTF.

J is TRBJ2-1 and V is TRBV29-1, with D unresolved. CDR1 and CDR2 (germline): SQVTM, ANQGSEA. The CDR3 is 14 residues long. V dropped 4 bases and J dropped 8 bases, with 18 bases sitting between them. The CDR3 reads CSVVSRVRVYEQFF. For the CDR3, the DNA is TGCAGCGTTGTTTCACGTGTTAGGGTGTATGAGCAGTTCTTC.

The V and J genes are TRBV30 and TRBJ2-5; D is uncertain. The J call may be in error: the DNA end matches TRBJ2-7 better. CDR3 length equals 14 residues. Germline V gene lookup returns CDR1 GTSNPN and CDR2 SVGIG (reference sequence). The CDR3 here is CAWSTLLAQYEQYF. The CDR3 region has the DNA TGTGCCTGGAGTACACTGCTTGCCCAGTACGAGCAGTACTTC.

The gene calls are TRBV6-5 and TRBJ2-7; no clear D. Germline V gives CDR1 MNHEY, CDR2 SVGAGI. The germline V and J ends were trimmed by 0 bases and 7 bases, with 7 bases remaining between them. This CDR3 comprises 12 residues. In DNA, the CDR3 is TGTGCCAGCAGTTACTCTTCGCGGGAGCAGTACTTC. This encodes CASSYSSREQYF.

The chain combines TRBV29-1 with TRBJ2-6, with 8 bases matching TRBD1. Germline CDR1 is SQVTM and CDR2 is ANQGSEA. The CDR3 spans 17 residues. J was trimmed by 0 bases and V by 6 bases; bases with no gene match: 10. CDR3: CSVGGTGLSSGANVLTF. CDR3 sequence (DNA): TGCAGCGTAGGAGGGACAGGACTTAGCTCTGGGGCCAACGTCCTGACTTTC.